This T cell receptor (beta chain) was recovered during a study of blood T cell repertoires in COVID-19. Study in general: Acute and convalescent COVID-19 samples came from the United States, Italy and Spain. T cells, B-cell-depleted T cells, or PBMCs provided the cDNA or gDNA that served as material.

Trimming pared 0 bases from V and 1 base from J, leaving 10 bases between. This CDR3 is 15 amino acids long. Per germline, CDR1 SGHKS and CDR2 YYEKEE (reference sequence). In the authors' workflow: Counts of nucleated cells, estimated from reference gene primer amplification, were obtained. Generated by immunoSEQ multiplex PCR, the TCRdb table keeps only in-frame clones and is missing some. V and J calls and clone size come straight from that table; D and trimming were deduced from the DNA. The sample holds some 97,000 clones, about 82% seen once. This clone occurred a few times. The origin of this receptor is a man aged 50 to 59 with active or convalescent COVID-19. The material sequenced was peripheral blood. The J gene is TRBJ2-5, the V gene TRBV5-5; D is unclear. The DNA of the CDR3 is TGTGCCAGCAGCTTGGTTGTTAGACTCCAAGAGACCCAGTACTTC. Protein: CASSLVVRLQETQYF.